This T cell receptor beta chain was profiled in a study of PD-L1 blockade in urothelial cancer. Study information: Analyses used blood from 3 weeks (second dose) and 6 weeks after treatment start. T cell content in blood samples showed a median of approximately 140,000.

Study-wide points: Lower pretreatment blood TCR clonality, under the median, predicted better survival, researchers reported.

The CDR3 loop spans 15 amino acids. Germline V gene lookup returns CDR1 SGHAT and CDR2 FQNNGV. After removal of 6 bases from V and 3 bases from J, the junction contained 5 bases not matched to a gene. Sequenced by immunoSEQ multiplex PCR; TCRdb stores in-frame clones only, minus some. The table includes about 52,000 clones, about 80% detected once. In regard to this clone: Its antigen remains unidentified.

This TCR was recovered from a middle-aged man with urothelial cancer. Here the sequenced sample was PBMCs, taken around atezolizumab (anti-PD-L1) treatment. This rearrangement joins TRBV11-2 to TRBJ2-7, with 13 bases lining up with TRBD2. CDR3 coding DNA: TGTGCCAGCAGTACGGGACTAGCGGGAATCTACGAGCAGTACTTC. It yields the protein CASSTGLAGIYEQYF.